This TCR beta chain was profiled in a study of cytomegalovirus exposure and HLA in healthy donors. In the study overall: Earlier, 100 million to 130 million unique TCR beta sequences were recovered from 200 million or so T cells by an analysis.

PCR involved 60 Vbeta and 13 Jbeta primers. Libraries were prepared by immunoSEQ multiplex PCR; TCRdb keeps only in-frame clonotypes and omits some of them. The repertoire holds around 210,000 clones, with over 75% as singletons. Concerning this clone: As yet, its antigen is unknown.

Notes on the study in general: The only immune exposure information that was available was CMV serostatus.

V lost 1 base, J lost 2 bases, and 6 bases stayed unmatched. Germline loops: CDR1 LGHNT, CDR2 FRNRAP. This CDR3 has 16 amino acids. This sequence joins TRBV12-5 and TRBJ2-3, with 7 nucleotides matching TRBD1. The source material was PBMCs. This receptor was obtained from a boy younger than 18 in good health and CMV-seronegative. Written as DNA, the CDR3 is TGTGCTAGTGGTTTGGACCGGGACAGACCCACAGATACGCAGTATTTT. It translates to CASGLDRDRPTDTQYF. Full variable domain (remainder filled in from reference TRBV12-5 and TRBJ2-3): DARVTQTPRHKVTEMGQEVTMRCQPILGHNTVFWYRQTMMQGLELLAYFRNRAPLDDSGMPKDRFSAEMPDATLATLKIQPSEPRDSAVYFCASGLDRDRPTDTQYFGPGTRLTVL.